The rows below give T cell receptor beta chains drawn from one sample of a study of blood T cell repertoires in COVID-19. TCRdb's table, derived via immunoSEQ multiplex PCR, lists solely in-frame clones and lacks some. The sample consists of almost 50,000 clones, 70% to 80% of them appearing once. Sequencing was performed on peripheral blood. The receptors come from a man between 65 and 80 years old with acute or convalescent COVID-19. Each CDR3 is given with its conserved first and last residue. A D gene is named only where the DNA matches it firmly. A clone size is listed for some rows: how often the clone was seen (once, few, many), or a class if it is expanded.

CDR3 length: 14; V gene: TRBV6-5; D gene: TRBD2; clone size: .; J gene: TRBJ2-1; CDR3 DNA: TGTGCCAGCAGTTTTACCCGGACTAGCGGTGAGCAGTTCTTC; CDR3 protein: CASSFTRTSGEQFF
CDR3 length: 15; V gene: TRBV4-3; D gene: TRBD2; clone size: .; J gene: TRBJ2-1; CDR3 DNA: TGCGCCAGCAGCCAAGATTCAGCGGGATACAATGAGCAGTTCTTC; CDR3 protein: CASSQDSAGYNEQFF
CDR3 length: 15; V gene: TRBV29-1; D gene: TRBD2; clone size: .; J gene: TRBJ2-1; CDR3 DNA: TGCAGCGTTGAAGCGGAGCGGGGGAACCAGAATGAGCAGTTCTTC; CDR3 protein: CSVEAERGNQNEQFF
CDR3 length: 13; V gene: TRBV27; D gene: TRBD2; clone size: once; J gene: TRBJ2-5; CDR3 DNA: TGTGCCAGCACAGTGGGGGAGGGAGAGACCCAGTACTTC; CDR3 protein: CASTVGEGETQYF
CDR3 length: 14; V gene: TRBV19; D gene: .; clone size: .; J gene: TRBJ1-5; CDR3 DNA: TGTGCCAGTAGTCCCCAGATGAACGGGCAGCCCCAGCATTTT; CDR3 protein: CASSPQMNGQPQHF
CDR3 length: 16; V gene: TRBV5-1; D gene: TRBD1; clone size: .; J gene: TRBJ2-5; CDR3 DNA: TGCGCCAGCAGCGCGACTAGACAGGGGGGAGGTGAGACCCAGTACTTC; CDR3 protein: CASSATRQGGGETQYF
CDR3 length: 20; V gene: TRBV20-1; D gene: TRBD2; clone size: once; J gene: TRBJ2-3; CDR3 DNA: TGCAGTGCTAGTCCGGCCGGGGGGACTTCCATCAAAATCGGCACAGATACGCAGTATTTT; CDR3 protein: CSASPAGGTSIKIGTDTQYF
CDR3 length: 16; V gene: TRBV4-1; D gene: TRBD1; clone size: .; J gene: TRBJ1-5; CDR3 DNA: TGCGCCAGCAGCCAAGCCGATGACAGGGGGGATCAGCCCCAGCATTTT; CDR3 protein: CASSQADDRGDQPQHF
CDR3 length: 16; V gene: TRBV4-2; D gene: .; clone size: .; J gene: TRBJ1-4; CDR3 DNA: TGTGCCAGCAGCCTCGTCCTAGGGGGGGATAATGAAAAACTGTTTTTT; CDR3 protein: CASSLVLGGDNEKLFF
CDR3 length: 15; V gene: TRBV4-3; D gene: .; clone size: .; J gene: TRBJ2-2; CDR3 DNA: TGCGCCAGCAGCCAAGGGCTCCCAGTCACCGGGGAGCTGTTTTTT; CDR3 protein: CASSQGLPVTGELFF
CDR3 length: 12; V gene: TRBV29-1; D gene: .; clone size: .; J gene: TRBJ2-7; CDR3 DNA: TGCAGCGTTGAGGTCGGAGCCTACGAGCAGTACTTC; CDR3 protein: CSVEVGAYEQYF
CDR3 length: 15; V gene: TRBV11-3; D gene: TRBD1; clone size: .; J gene: TRBJ1-6; CDR3 DNA: TGTGCCAGCAGTCCGAGACAGGGGTGGGATTCACCCCTCCACTTT; CDR3 protein: CASSPRQGWDSPLHF
CDR3 length: 11; V gene: TRBV28; D gene: TRBD1; clone size: .; J gene: TRBJ1-1; CDR3 DNA: TGTGCCAGCAACAGGGGTATTGAAGCTTTCTTT; CDR3 protein: CASNRGIEAFF
CDR3 length: 15; V gene: TRBV27; D gene: .; clone size: .; J gene: TRBJ1-5; CDR3 DNA: TGTGCCAGCAGTAGTAACTTATTAGACTATCAGCCCCAGCATTTT; CDR3 protein: CASSSNLLDYQPQHF
CDR3 length: 13; V gene: TRBV20-1; D gene: .; clone size: .; J gene: TRBJ2-3; CDR3 DNA: TGCAGTGCTAGTTCTGGGGCTAAAGATACGCAGTATTTT; CDR3 protein: CSASSGAKDTQYF
CDR3 length: 14; V gene: TRBV2; D gene: .; clone size: once; J gene: TRBJ1-2; CDR3 DNA: TGTGCCAGCAGTGAGGACTATATTAACTATGGCTACACCTTC; CDR3 protein: CASSEDYINYGYTF
CDR3 length: 13; V gene: TRBV6-5; D gene: .; clone size: .; J gene: TRBJ1-4; CDR3 DNA: TGTGCCAGCAGAGGGCAGGGCCTATTCGGACTGTTTTTT; CDR3 protein: CASRGQGLFGLFF
CDR3 length: 16; V gene: TRBV6-1; D gene: .; clone size: .; J gene: TRBJ1-5; CDR3 DNA: TGTGCCAGCAGTGAGCGGGGGGCACGTTCCTATCAGCCCCAGCATTTT; CDR3 protein: CASSERGARSYQPQHF
CDR3 length: 11; V gene: TRBV5-5; D gene: .; clone size: once; J gene: TRBJ1-2; CDR3 DNA: TGTGCCAGCAGTTCTTTGTATGGCTACACCTTC; CDR3 protein: CASSSLYGYTF
CDR3 length: 20; V gene: TRBV4-1; D gene: TRBD1; clone size: .; J gene: TRBJ1-3; CDR3 DNA: TGCGCCAGCAGCCTAGACCTTGACAGGGCCGGTATCTCCTCTGGAAACACCATATATTTT; CDR3 protein: CASSLDLDRAGISSGNTIYF
CDR3 length: 14; V gene: TRBV6-5; D gene: .; clone size: .; J gene: TRBJ1-2; CDR3 DNA: .; CDR3 protein: CASSSGQGIGGYTF
CDR3 length: 12; V gene: TRBV4-3; D gene: .; clone size: .; J gene: TRBJ2-1; CDR3 DNA: TGCGCCAGCAGCCAAGATCGGGGGGAGCAGTTCTTC; CDR3 protein: CASSQDRGEQFF
CDR3 length: 15; V gene: TRBV11-1; D gene: .; clone size: .; J gene: TRBJ1-1; CDR3 DNA: TGTGCCAGCAGCTCGGGGGGGAGTTTGAACACTGAAGCTTTCTTT; CDR3 protein: CASSSGGSLNTEAFF
CDR3 length: 13; V gene: TRBV7-9; D gene: .; clone size: few; J gene: TRBJ2-1; CDR3 DNA: TGTGCCAGCAGCTCGGGACTTTACAATGAGCAGTTCTTC; CDR3 protein: CASSSGLYNEQFF
CDR3 length: 16; V gene: TRBV27; D gene: TRBD1; clone size: once; J gene: TRBJ2-7; CDR3 DNA: TGTGCCAGCAGTTTATCGCCAGGGACAGGGGCCTACGAGCAGTACTTC; CDR3 protein: CASSLSPGTGAYEQYF
CDR3 length: 15; V gene: TRBV6-2/TRBV6-3; D gene: TRBD2; clone size: .; J gene: TRBJ2-3; CDR3 DNA: TGTGCCAGCAGTTACGATACGGGGGGGTCGGATACGCAGTATTTT; CDR3 protein: CASSYDTGGSDTQYF
CDR3 length: 15; V gene: TRBV11-2; D gene: TRBD2; clone size: .; J gene: TRBJ2-3; CDR3 DNA: TGTGCCAGCAGCTTAGGTAGCGGGGGGGTAGATACGCAGTATTTT; CDR3 protein: CASSLGSGGVDTQYF
CDR3 length: 14; V gene: TRBV27; D gene: .; clone size: .; J gene: TRBJ1-1; CDR3 DNA: TGTGCCAGCAGTCCTATGGTCCTAGCCGCTGAAGCTTTCTTT; CDR3 protein: CASSPMVLAAEAFF
CDR3 length: 14; V gene: TRBV5-1; D gene: .; clone size: .; J gene: TRBJ1-4; CDR3 DNA: TGCGCCAGCAGCTCAGGGGCAACTAATGAAAAACTGTTTTTT; CDR3 protein: CASSSGATNEKLFF
CDR3 length: 13; V gene: TRBV5-1; D gene: TRBD1; clone size: .; J gene: TRBJ2-7; CDR3 DNA: TGCGCCAGCAGCTCGGGACAGGGGTACGAGCAGTACTTC; CDR3 protein: CASSSGQGYEQYF
CDR3 length: 13; V gene: TRBV30; D gene: TRBD1; clone size: once; J gene: TRBJ1-1; CDR3 DNA: TGTGCCTGGGACAGGGGGCGGAACACTGAAGCTTTCTTT; CDR3 protein: CAWDRGRNTEAFF
CDR3 length: 14; V gene: TRBV2; D gene: TRBD1; clone size: few; J gene: TRBJ2-3; CDR3 DNA: TGTGCCAGCAATCCGGGACAGGGCACAGATACGCAGTATTTT; CDR3 protein: CASNPGQGTDTQYF
CDR3 length: 15; V gene: TRBV19; D gene: TRBD2; clone size: few; J gene: TRBJ2-1; CDR3 DNA: TGTGCCAGTACGGGAGGTCTAGCGGGAGTAAATGAGCAGTTCTTC; CDR3 protein: CASTGGLAGVNEQFF
CDR3 length: 13; V gene: TRBV7-9; D gene: .; clone size: few; J gene: TRBJ1-2; CDR3 DNA: TGTGCCAGCAGCTTAGACCAGTACGATGGCTACACCTTC; CDR3 protein: CASSLDQYDGYTF
CDR3 length: 15; V gene: TRBV25-1; D gene: TRBD1; clone size: once; J gene: TRBJ1-5; CDR3 DNA: TGTGCCAGCAGTGGGGACAGGATTAGCAATCAGCCCCAGCATTTT; CDR3 protein: CASSGDRISNQPQHF
CDR3 length: 16; V gene: TRBV3-1/TRBV3-2; D gene: .; clone size: .; J gene: TRBJ2-1; CDR3 DNA: TGTGCCAGCAGCCAGGGGGCGGGAGAAACGGGTAATGAGCAGTTCTTC; CDR3 protein: CASSQGAGETGNEQFF
CDR3 length: 13; V gene: TRBV5-1; D gene: .; clone size: .; J gene: TRBJ1-2; CDR3 DNA: TGCGCCAGCAGCGTCGGAGTCGGGAGCGGCTACACCTTC; CDR3 protein: CASSVGVGSGYTF
CDR3 length: 17; V gene: TRBV28; D gene: .; clone size: .; J gene: TRBJ2-2; CDR3 DNA: TGTGCCAGCAGCCCCAGCCCGTTCGGGGGAGGCACCGGGGAGCTGTTTTTT; CDR3 protein: CASSPSPFGGGTGELFF
CDR3 length: 16; V gene: TRBV5-1; D gene: TRBD2; clone size: .; J gene: TRBJ2-7; CDR3 DNA: TGCGCCAGCAGCGTCCTAGCGGGGGCAGTCAGTATCGAGCAGTACTTC; CDR3 protein: CASSVLAGAVSIEQYF
CDR3 length: 16; V gene: TRBV7-3; D gene: .; clone size: few; J gene: TRBJ2-2; CDR3 DNA: TGTGCCAGCAGCTTTGTGGGAGATGGAAACACCGGGGAGCTGTTTTTT; CDR3 protein: CASSFVGDGNTGELFF
CDR3 length: 14; V gene: TRBV7-9; D gene: TRBD1; clone size: few; J gene: TRBJ1-2; CDR3 DNA: TGTGCCAGCAGCTTAGAACAGGGGGGCTATGGCTACACCTTC; CDR3 protein: CASSLEQGGYGYTF
CDR3 length: 14; V gene: TRBV19; D gene: TRBD1; clone size: .; J gene: TRBJ1-1; CDR3 DNA: TGTGCCAGTAGTATGATAGGACAGGGGTTTGACGCTTTCTTT; CDR3 protein: CASSMIGQGFDAFF
CDR3 length: 14; V gene: TRBV11-2; D gene: .; clone size: .; J gene: TRBJ1-2; CDR3 DNA: TGTGCCAGCAGCCCGGGACTGAACGAATATGGCTACACCTTC; CDR3 protein: CASSPGLNEYGYTF
CDR3 length: 16; V gene: TRBV27; D gene: .; clone size: .; J gene: TRBJ2-1; CDR3 DNA: TGTGCCAGCAGTTTGGAACAGGGCGGAGGCTACAATGAGCAGTTCTTC; CDR3 protein: CASSLEQGGGYNEQFF
CDR3 length: 15; V gene: TRBV3-1/TRBV3-2; D gene: TRBD1; clone size: few; J gene: TRBJ1-3; CDR3 DNA: TGTGCCACATCGAGGGGGCAGATGGAAGGAAACACCATATATTTT; CDR3 protein: CATSRGQMEGNTIYF
CDR3 length: 15; V gene: TRBV2; D gene: TRBD2; clone size: .; J gene: TRBJ2-7; CDR3 DNA: TGTGCCAGCAGTGAAAGAGGGACTAGCCTCCACGAGCAGTACTTC; CDR3 protein: CASSERGTSLHEQYF
CDR3 length: 16; V gene: TRBV27; D gene: TRBD1; clone size: .; J gene: TRBJ1-6; CDR3 DNA: TGTGCCAGCAGGCTGGACAGGGGCTCCTATAATTCACCCCTCCACTTT; CDR3 protein: CASRLDRGSYNSPLHF
CDR3 length: 12; V gene: TRBV6-5; D gene: TRBD1; clone size: once; J gene: TRBJ2-7; CDR3 DNA: TGTGCCAGCAGATCCGACAGGGGGAAGCAGTACTTC; CDR3 protein: CASRSDRGKQYF
CDR3 length: 14; V gene: TRBV3-1/TRBV3-2; D gene: .; clone size: few; J gene: TRBJ2-5; CDR3 DNA: TGTGCCAGCAGCCAAGCCCACTCCCAAGAGACCCAGTACTTC; CDR3 protein: CASSQAHSQETQYF
CDR3 length: 14; V gene: TRBV3-1/TRBV3-2; D gene: .; clone size: .; J gene: TRBJ1-6; CDR3 DNA: TGTGCCAGCAGCCTCGATCCACGGAATTCACCCCTCCACTTT; CDR3 protein: CASSLDPRNSPLHF
CDR3 length: 14; V gene: TRBV10-3; D gene: .; clone size: .; J gene: TRBJ2-7; CDR3 DNA: TGTGCCATCACCCCTACCCCGGACACCTACGAGCAGTACTTC; CDR3 protein: CAITPTPDTYEQYF
CDR3 length: 14; V gene: TRBV6-5; D gene: .; clone size: .; J gene: TRBJ1-1; CDR3 DNA: TGTGCCAGCAGTAAGAGAGGGGGGAACACTGAAGCTTTCTTT; CDR3 protein: CASSKRGGNTEAFF
CDR3 length: 14; V gene: TRBV5-6; D gene: .; clone size: .; J gene: TRBJ1-2; CDR3 DNA: TGTGCCAGCAGCTTGTTGCAGGGTTTTTATGGCTACACCTTC; CDR3 protein: CASSLLQGFYGYTF
CDR3 length: 15; V gene: TRBV6-4; D gene: TRBD2; clone size: .; J gene: TRBJ2-3; CDR3 DNA: TGTGCCAGCAGTACCGTAGCGGGAGAGGGGGATACGCAGTATTTT; CDR3 protein: CASSTVAGEGDTQYF
CDR3 length: 19; V gene: TRBV13; D gene: TRBD2; clone size: few; J gene: TRBJ2-7; CDR3 DNA: TGTGCCAGCAGCCCCCCCGGGACAGGGGGACTAGCGGGAGTTTTCGAGCAGTACTTC; CDR3 protein: CASSPPGTGGLAGVFEQYF
CDR3 length: 13; V gene: TRBV19; D gene: TRBD1; clone size: .; J gene: TRBJ1-2; CDR3 DNA: TGTGCCAGTAGTCCCGGACAGGGGCATGGCTACACCTTC; CDR3 protein: CASSPGQGHGYTF